Below, 26 T cell receptor beta chains from the same sample are listed, as sequenced in a study of blood T cell repertoires in COVID-19. Data came from immunoSEQ multiplex PCR; TCRdb stores just in-frame clones and leaves some out. The sample lists 60,000 to 75,000 clones; around four fifths were seen once. The sample was peripheral blood. The receptor set was obtained from a woman aged 50 to 60 with active or convalescent COVID-19.

This clone was recorded once. V usage is TRBV11-2 and J usage is TRBJ2-3; TRBD1 aligns across 9 bases. The CDR3 extends over 15 amino acids. The germline gives CDR1 SGHAT, CDR2 FQNNGV. V lost 3 bases and J lost 4; bases outside the gene matches: 5. CDR3 region: CASSFRDRVPDTQYF. The DNA for the CDR3 is TGTGCCAGCAGCTTCCGGGACAGGGTTCCAGATACGCAGTATTTT.

CDR3 DNA sequence: TGCGCCAGCAGCTTGGGGGCAGGGGGTAACGAGCAGTACTTC. It codes for CASSLGAGGNEQYF. The rearrangement uses TRBV5-1 and TRBJ2-7; 7 positions agree with TRBD1. From germline, CDR1 is SGHRS and CDR2 YFSETQ. V dropped 0 bases and J dropped 5; count of bases not matched to a gene: 5. This CDR3 has 14 amino acids. The full variable domain, completed using reference TRBV5-1 and TRBJ2-7, is KAGVTQTPRYLIKTRGQQVTLSCSPISGHRSVSWYQQTPGQGLQFLFEYFSETQRNKGNFPGRFSGRQFSNSRSEMNVSTLELGDSALYLCASSLGAGGNEQYFGPGTRLTVT.

This chain links TRBV13 with TRBJ1-2; 9 nucleotides match TRBD1. V trimming: 4 bases; J trimming: 4 bases; junction bases outside the gene matches: 7. The CDR3 is 15 amino acids. CDR1 and CDR2 from the germline V gene are PRHDT and FYEKMQ (reference sequence). Written as DNA, the CDR3 is TGTGCCAGCAGCTCCGGAACAGGGGGCATCTATGGCTACACCTTC. It translates to CASSSGTGGIYGYTF.

This chain connects TRBV19 to TRBJ1-1; a weak D match, TRBD1 (6 bases). The V and J ends lost 6 bases and 5 bases respectively, with 13 bases between them. Per germline, CDR1 LNHDA and CDR2 SQIVND (reference sequence). This CDR3 region has 13 residues. This CDR3 reads CASRPQGETEAFF. In DNA, the CDR3 is TGTGCCAGTAGGCCACAGGGTGAAACTGAAGCTTTCTTT.

The chain recombines TRBV7-3 with TRBJ2-5, with D possibly being TRBD1 (5 bases). V lost 1 base and J lost 3, with 15 bases in between. Germline V CDR1 and CDR2: SGHTA, FQGTGA. The length of the CDR3 is 16 residues. The CDR3 nucleotides are TGTGCCAGCAGCTTAAGTGGGTGGGGCGAGAAAGAGACCCAGTACTTC. Its protein is CASSLSGWGEKETQYF.

This clone was counted between two and nine times. The rearrangement links TRBV12-3 or TRBV12-4 to TRBJ2-7; possible D gene TRBD1, 6 bases. V was cut by 2 bases and J by 7 bases, with 6 bases left in between. This CDR3 has 11 residues. DNA of the CDR3: TGTGCCAGCAGTTTAAGGGGGGAGCAGTACTTC. Its translation: CASSLRGEQYF.

This clone was picked up one time. V is TRBV6-5 and J is TRBJ2-7, with D tentatively TRBD2 (7 bases). The V and J ends lost 6 bases and 1 base respectively, with 16 bases between them. The CDR3 is 15 residues long. The V gene's germline CDR1 is MNHEY and CDR2 SVGAGI. This CDR3 reads CASSPFAGASYEQYF. The CDR3 coding sequence is TGTGCCAGCAGCCCCTTCGCGGGGGCGTCCTACGAGCAGTACTTC.

This chain joins TRBV2 and TRBJ2-5; 9 bases are shared with TRBD1. CDR1 is SNHLY, CDR2 FYNNEI, per germline. There are 14 residues in the CDR3. The junction had 6 bases not matched to a gene; V was cut back by 6 bases and J by 4 bases. The DNA for the CDR3 is TGTGCCAGCAGCACAGGGGGCGCCATAGAGACCCAGTACTTC. Its protein product is CASSTGGAIETQYF.

A few counts support this clone. The V and J genes are TRBV7-6 and TRBJ2-2, with 12 bases lining up with TRBD1. CDR3 length: 19 amino acids. Losses at the gene ends were 2 bases for V and 3 bases for J; bases not matched to a gene: 10. Germline lookup yields CDR1 SGHVS and CDR2 FNYEAQ. The CDR3 here is CASSLLLAGQGAYTGELFF. CDR3 coding DNA: TGTGCCAGCAGCTTACTTTTGGCGGGACAGGGGGCGTACACCGGGGAGCTGTTTTTT.

This chain uses TRBV19 with TRBJ1-2, with 11 nucleotides matching TRBD1. In germline, CDR1 is LNHDA, CDR2 SQIVND (reference sequence). J was trimmed by 6 bases and V by 8 bases; bases with no gene match: 2. The CDR3 contains 12 residues. The CDR3 sequence: CASEGQGDGYTF. DNA of the CDR3: TGTGCCAGTGAGGGACAGGGGGATGGCTACACCTTC. Variable domain in full (rest from reference TRBV19 and TRBJ1-2): DGGITQSPKYLFRKEGQNVTLSCEQNLNHDAMYWYRQDPGQGLRLIYYSQIVNDFQKGDIAEGYSVSREKKESFPLTVTSAQKNPTAFYLCASEGQGDGYTFGSGTRLTVV.

The V gene is TRBV6-5, the J gene TRBJ1-4; 10 bases line up with TRBD1. The CDR3 spans 15 residues. Germline trimming cut 8 bases from V and 3 bases from J; bases unmatched to any gene: 6. Germline CDR1 reads MNHEY; CDR2 reads SVGAGI. The CDR3 loop reads CASARDRGPNEKLFF. CDR3 DNA: TGTGCCAGCGCCCGGGACAGGGGCCCTAATGAAAAACTGTTTTTT.

The V call is TRBV6-5, the J call TRBJ1-2; D not certain. CDR1 and CDR2 (germline): MNHEY, SVGAGI. This CDR3 has 16 amino acids. Trimming left V 0 bases short and J 4 bases short, with 15 bases between. This CDR3 is CASSYSTPPFGYGYTF. CDR3 in DNA: TGTGCCAGCAGTTACTCGACACCCCCCTTCGGCTATGGCTACACCTTC.

This clone appeared many times. The chain joins TRBV5-5 to TRBJ1-2, with a possible D match to TRBD1 (6 bases). V was shortened by 4 bases and J by 2 bases, with 12 bases between the two germline ends. From germline, CDR1 is SGHKS and CDR2 YYEKEE (reference sequence). There are 14 residues in the CDR3. The CDR3 is CASSLWTENYGYTF. The DNA for the CDR3 is TGTGCCAGCAGCCTCTGGACAGAAAACTATGGCTACACCTTC.

The rearrangement uses TRBV28 and TRBJ2-5, with 9 bases that match TRBD2. Germline CDR1 is MDHEN and CDR2 is SYDVKM. The CDR3 covers 16 residues. Losses at the gene ends were 0 bases for V and 1 base for J; bases not matched to a gene: 3. This CDR3 reads CASSLWSSGIQETQYF. DNA of the CDR3: TGTGCCAGCAGTTTATGGTCTAGCGGGATCCAAGAGACCCAGTACTTC. Drawing the rest from reference TRBV28 and TRBJ2-5, the complete variable domain is DVKVTQSSRYLVKRTGEKVFLECVQDMDHENMFWYRQDPGLGLRLIYFSYDVKMKEKGDIPEGYSVSREKKERFSLILESASTNQTSMYLCASSLWSSGIQETQYFGPGTRLLVL.

The V call is TRBV5-5, the J call TRBJ2-1; a possible D gene is TRBD1 (6 bases). Germline V gives CDR1 SGHKS, CDR2 YYEKEE (reference sequence). Trimming removed 0 bases from V and 6 bases from J, with 10 bases in between. This CDR3 has 14 amino acids. The CDR3 sequence: CASSLVLGGNEQFF. For the CDR3, the DNA is TGTGCCAGCAGCTTGGTTCTAGGGGGCAATGAGCAGTTCTTC. The variable domain in full, with the rest retrieved from reference TRBV5-5 and TRBJ2-1, is DAGVTQSPTHLIKTRGQQVTLRCSPISGHKSVSWYQQVLGQGPQFIFQYYEKEERGRGNFPDRFSARQFPNYSSELNVNALLLGDSALYLCASSLVLGGNEQFFGPGTRLTVL.

The chain is built from TRBV7-8 and TRBJ2-3, with 8 positions matching TRBD2. CDR1 is SGHVS and CDR2 is FQNEAQ in the germline V gene. V gave up 5 bases and J gave up 6 bases; unmatched junction bases: 7. The CDR3 extends over 14 amino acids. The CDR3 DNA is TGTGCCAGCAGCCCAGGACTAGCTCGTGATACGCAGTATTTT. Its translation: CASSPGLARDTQYF. The variable domain in full, with the rest retrieved from reference TRBV7-8 and TRBJ2-3, is GAGVSQSPRYKVAKRGQDVALRCDPISGHVSLFWYQQALGQGPEFLTYFQNEAQLDKSGLPSDRFFAERPEGSVSTLKIQRTQQEDSAVYLCASSPGLARDTQYFGPGTRLTVL.

This clone was seen a single time. The chain couples TRBV27 to TRBJ1-2; 10 bases fit TRBD1. J gave up 13 bases and V 3 bases, and 14 bases lay outside the gene matches. CDR3 length: 15 amino acids. The germline gives CDR1 MNHEY, CDR2 SMNVEV (reference sequence). CDR3 nucleotide sequence: TGTGCCAGCAGTTTCCTCGGACAGGGGGAGACCCCCCGCACCTTC. It translates to CASSFLGQGETPRTF.

The V call is TRBV24-1, the J call TRBJ2-1, with 7 bases that match TRBD1. Germline trimming cut 4 bases from V and 5 bases from J; bases unmatched to any gene: 4. The CDR3 totals 14 residues. Per germline, CDR1 KGHDR and CDR2 SFDVKD. The CDR3 DNA is TGTGCCACCAGTGAGCCCCAGGGGGACAATGAGCAGTTCTTC. Translated: CATSEPQGDNEQFF.

Only a few counts were recorded for this clone. This chain connects TRBV5-1 to TRBJ2-5, with 11 bases fitting TRBD2. V was pared by 3 bases and J by 4 bases, with 8 bases of the junction left unmatched. Germline V lookup: CDR1 SGHRS, CDR2 YFSETQ. The CDR3 loop spans 16 amino acids. The CDR3 coding sequence is TGCGCCAGCAGCTCTACTAGCGGGAGAGGGCCAGAGACCCAGTACTTC. This translates into CASSSTSGRGPETQYF. Looking up the rest from reference TRBV5-1 and TRBJ2-5 gives the full variable domain: KAGVTQTPRYLIKTRGQQVTLSCSPISGHRSVSWYQQTPGQGLQFLFEYFSETQRNKGNFPGRFSGRQFSNSRSEMNVSTLELGDSALYLCASSSTSGRGPETQYFGPGTRLLVL.

The rearrangement links TRBV24-1 to TRBJ1-2; TRBD1 might be the D (5 bases). The CDR3 covers 12 residues. V lost 7 bases to trimming and J lost 5 bases, with 10 bases between them. The germline V gene encodes CDR1 KGHDR and CDR2 SFDVKD. The CDR3 sequence: CATRDQGYGYTF. The CDR3 DNA sequence: TGTGCCACCAGGGACCAGGGATATGGCTACACCTTC.

V and J are TRBV10-3 and TRBJ1-6; TRBD1 matches at 9 bases. V trimming: 6 bases; J trimming: 5 bases; junction bases outside the gene matches: 2. Germline loops: CDR1 ENHRY, CDR2 SYGVKD. The CDR3 sequence is 14 residues long. Here the CDR3 reads CAIRRDRDNSPLHF. The CDR3 coding sequence is TGTGCCATCAGAAGGGACAGGGATAATTCACCCCTCCACTTT.

This clone came up a few times. The chain has TRBV6-5 and TRBJ1-2; 7 bases are shared with TRBD1. Trimming at V came to 6 bases and at J to 1 base, leaving 5 bases not matched to a gene. Per the germline V gene, CDR1 is MNHEY and CDR2 is SVGAGI. The CDR3 is 14 residues long. For the CDR3, the DNA is TGTGCCAGCAGCAAGTGGGACAGTAACTATGGCTACACCTTC. Encoded protein: CASSKWDSNYGYTF.

J is TRBJ2-4 and V is TRBV5-1; 9 bases align to TRBD1. CDR3 length equals 17 residues. Trimming at V came to 9 bases and at J to 8 bases, leaving 21 bases not matched to a gene. The V gene's germline CDR1 is SGHRS and CDR2 YFSETQ. This CDR3 is CATPPGQGFLSWDIQYF. Here the CDR3 DNA reads TGCGCCACTCCCCCGGGACAGGGATTTTTATCCTGGGACATTCAGTACTTC.

The rearrangement uses TRBV20-1 and TRBJ1-4, with a tentative D call TRBD1 (5 bases). V shed 3 bases and J shed 10 bases, with 15 bases lying between them. Germline V gene sequence: CDR1 DFQATT, CDR2 SNEGSKA (reference sequence). The CDR3 runs to 13 residues. Here the CDR3 DNA reads TGCAGTGCTAGTTGGAGGGACCAACGAAAACTGTTTTTT. Residues: CSASWRDQRKLFF.

The chain couples TRBV3-1 (or the pseudogene TRBV3-2) to TRBJ1-2; D unresolved. CDR1 is LGHDT and CDR2 is YNNKEL in the germline V gene (reference sequence). Deletions cut 0 bases from V and 4 bases from J, with 12 bases between. The CDR3 is 15 residues long. CDR3 DNA sequence: TGTGCCAGCAGCCAAGATCGGGGAAGGGTCTATGGCTACACCTTC. It yields the protein CASSQDRGRVYGYTF.

A remark on this clone: Other DNA variants within this sample encode the same CDR3. The chain combines TRBV18 with TRBJ2-2; maybe TRBD1 (5 bases). The CDR3 has 13 amino acids. Germline CDR1 and CDR2: KGHSH and LQKENI. Trimming left V 1 base short and J 5 bases short, with 5 bases between. Here the CDR3 DNA reads TGTGCCAGCTCACCACAGGGGACCGGGGAGCTGTTTTTT. It encodes CASSPQGTGELFF.